The rows below give T cell receptor beta chains drawn from one sample of a study of stem cell transplantation in POMP-related autoinflammatory disease. TCRdb's copy holds only in-frame clones and misses some; the assay was immunoSEQ multiplex PCR. Of more than 25,000 clones in the sample, roughly 88% were seen once. The sample consisted of CD4+ T cells from PBMCs, taken before stem cell transplantation. The receptors stem from a human donor with POMP-related autoinflammation and immune dysregulation (PRAID). The CDR3 runs from the conserved cysteine through the conserved F or W. The D gene is left open where the match is weak. A row's size may be missing; if present it is once, few, many or a size class.

v_call	cdr3_length	clone_size	d_call	j_call	cdr3_nt	cdr3_aa
TRBV19	15	-	-	TRBJ1-1	TGTGCCAGTACTAACCGGCTGACCCGAAACACTGAAGCTTTCTTT	CASTNRLTRNTEAFF
TRBV20-1	11	-	-	TRBJ2-1	TGCAGTGCTAAACAGGGAAATGAGCAGTTCTTC	CSAKQGNEQFF
TRBV21-1	13	-	-	TRBJ2-1	TGTGCCAGAAGTGATAGCACCCACAATGAGCAGTTCTTC	CARSDSTHNEQFF
TRBV2	12	-	-	TRBJ2-3	TGTGCCAGCAGTGAGGGGATAGATACGCAGTATTTT	CASSEGIDTQYF
TRBV4-2	16	-	TRBD1	TRBJ1-5	TGTGCCAGCAGCCCCACCCTCGGGAGGGGGCTTCAGCCCCAGCATTTT	CASSPTLGRGLQPQHF
TRBV5-5	12	-	-	TRBJ2-1	TGTGCCAGCAGCTTCATTGGGAATGAGCAGTTCTTC	CASSFIGNEQFF
TRBV2	20	-	TRBD2	TRBJ2-3	TGTGCCAGCGAACACTCTACTTACGTACCTGGACTAGCGTCTCGGGATACGCAGTATTTT	CASEHSTYVPGLASRDTQYF
TRBV18	15	-	-	TRBJ1-1	TGTGCCAGCTCAAATCGACACCCCCCGAACACTGAAGCTTTCTTT	CASSNRHPPNTEAFF
TRBV6-5	14	-	-	TRBJ1-2	TGTGCCAGCACCTTGGTGAGGGGAAGCTATGGCTACACCTTC	CASTLVRGSYGYTF
TRBV7-9	13	-	-	TRBJ2-7	TGTGCCAGCATTTGGACAGCGACCTACGAGCAGTACTTC	CASIWTATYEQYF
TRBV4-2	17	-	TRBD1	TRBJ1-5	TGTGCCAGCAGCCGGAGGGGCCGGACAGGGGCCAATCAGCCCCAGCATTTT	CASSRRGRTGANQPQHF
TRBV7-3	16	-	-	TRBJ2-1	TGTGCCAGCAGCTTACGGGGCGGACTCTCCTACAATGAGCAGTTCTTC	CASSLRGGLSYNEQFF
TRBV19	14	once	-	TRBJ2-5	TGTGCCAGTAGTATTGCCGGGACTCAAGAGACCCAGTACTTC	CASSIAGTQETQYF
TRBV9	12	-	-	TRBJ1-2	TGTGCCAGCAGCGTCGGGCCTTATGGCTACACCTTC	CASSVGPYGYTF
TRBV11-2	16	-	TRBD1	TRBJ2-7	TGTGCCAGCAGTCCTAACAGGGGGCGCGAATCCTACGAGCAGTACTTC	CASSPNRGRESYEQYF
TRBV7-7	18	-	TRBD2	TRBJ2-3	TGTGCCAGCAGCTTAGCGTTTAGCGGGGGGATGGGCACAGATACGCAGTATTTT	CASSLAFSGGMGTDTQYF
TRBV9	16	-	TRBD2	TRBJ2-2	TGTGCCAGCAGCGTTGGACTAGCGTTGAACACCGGGGAGCTGTTTTTT	CASSVGLALNTGELFF
TRBV5-1	14	few	TRBD1	TRBJ2-2	TGCGCCAGCAGCTCAGGGGGCTTCGGCGGGGAGCTGTTTTTT	CASSSGGFGGELFF
TRBV9	15	-	-	TRBJ2-5	TGTGCCAGCAGCGTAAACGGGGCTCTGGGGGAGACCCAGTACTTC	CASSVNGALGETQYF
TRBV25-1	14	-	-	TRBJ2-3	TGTGCCAGCAGTGACCCTGGGGGGACAGATACGCAGTATTTT	CASSDPGGTDTQYF
TRBV4-2	14	once	-	TRBJ1-4	TGTGCCAGCAGCCCCCCATGGGGGAACGAAAAACTGTTTTTT	CASSPPWGNEKLFF
TRBV7-9	14	-	-	TRBJ1-1	TGTGCCAGCAGCTCCGATCTAGTGAACACTGAAGCTTTCTTT	CASSSDLVNTEAFF
TRBV5-6	15	-	TRBD2	TRBJ2-3	TGTGCCAGCAGCTTCGGGACTAGCGGGCCAGATACGCAGTATTTT	CASSFGTSGPDTQYF
TRBV4-1	16	-	TRBD2	TRBJ2-3	TGCGCCAGCAGCCAAGGGGGACTAGCGGACACAGATACGCAGTATTTT	CASSQGGLADTDTQYF
TRBV27	14	-	TRBD1	TRBJ2-7	TGTGCCAGCAGTTTGACAGGGGTGACCTACGAGCAGTACTTC	CASSLTGVTYEQYF
TRBV28	17	once	-	TRBJ1-2	TGTGCCAGCAGTTTTGGGGCAGGACTCTCTCGTAACTATGGCTACACCTTC	CASSFGAGLSRNYGYTF
TRBV27	16	-	TRBD1	TRBJ1-1	TGTGCCAGCACCCCGGACAGGGGGCACGTAAACACTGAAGCTTTCTTT	CASTPDRGHVNTEAFF
TRBV9	16	-	-	TRBJ1-6	TGTGCCAGCAGCGTTTTCCCTTACCGGGAGCTTCGACCCCTCCACTTT	CASSVFPYRELRPLHF
TRBV27	14	-	TRBD2	TRBJ2-1	TGTGCCAGCAGTTTACTAGCGGGTTACAATGAGCAGTTCTTC	CASSLLAGYNEQFF
TRBV15	12	once	-	TRBJ1-4	TGTGCCACCAGCAGAGATAGGGAAAAACTGTTTTTT	CATSRDREKLFF
TRBV5-1	13	-	-	TRBJ2-7	TGCGCCAGCAGCTTGACCGGGCCCTACGAGCAGTACTTC	CASSLTGPYEQYF
TRBV28	14	-	-	TRBJ2-5	TGTGCCAGCAGCCGACAGTTACTACAAGAGACCCAGTACTTC	CASSRQLLQETQYF
TRBV2	15	-	TRBD2	TRBJ2-3	TGTGCCAGCAGGTCCAGCGGGGGATTCACAGATACGCAGTATTTT	CASRSSGGFTDTQYF
TRBV6-5	16	-	-	TRBJ2-7	TGTGCCAGCAGTTACTCAGGTCTAGCGTCCTCCTACGAGCAGTACTTC	CASSYSGLASSYEQYF
TRBV5-4	16	-	TRBD1	TRBJ1-1	TGTGCCAGCAGCTCTAAAAACAGGGGTATGAACACTGAAGCTTTCTTT	CASSSKNRGMNTEAFF
TRBV2	14	few	TRBD1	TRBJ2-7	TGTGCCAGCAGGTCCACAGGGGGCAGGGACGAGCAGTACTTC	CASRSTGGRDEQYF